The 21 T cell receptor beta chains below come from one sample, sequenced in a study of blood T cell repertoires in COVID-19. Here immunoSEQ multiplex PCR was the method, and the copy in TCRdb shows in-frame clones only, minus some. Altogether hundreds of thousands of clones are present, 70% to 90% being singletons, with the ten largest covering about 1.9%. The source material was PBMCs or T cells enriched from blood (not recorded which). The receptors were gathered from a man in his forties in a cohort exposed to, infected with or recovered from COVID-19 (not recorded which).

V gene TRBV24-1 combines with J gene TRBJ2-1, with D perhaps matching TRBD2 (6 bases). CDR1 and CDR2 (germline): KGHDR, SFDVKD. There are 16 residues in the CDR3. V was clipped by 8 bases and J by 4 bases, with 20 bases between them. The CDR3 DNA is TGTGCCACCAAGGCAGGAGGCGGGAAGTCGTACAATGAGCAGTTCTTC. Residues: CATKAGGGKSYNEQFF.

For the CDR3, the DNA is TGTGCCAGCAGCTTGGAAGGGGCAGGGGGCTATTATGGCTACACCTTC. Translation gives CASSLEGAGGYYGYTF. The chain recombines TRBV5-5 with TRBJ1-2, with 8 bases matching TRBD1. Per the germline V gene, CDR1 is SGHKS and CDR2 is YYEKEE (reference sequence). V gave up 0 bases and J gave up 5 bases; unmatched junction bases: 9. The CDR3 loop spans 16 amino acids.

This clone was seen a few times. The rearrangement joins TRBV4-2 to TRBJ2-4, with D possibly matching TRBD2 (6 bases). The germline CDR1 and CDR2 sequences are LGHNA and YNFKEQ. The CDR3 has 12 amino acids. V was clipped by 4 bases and J by 8 bases, with 9 bases between them. The CDR3 DNA is TGTGCCAGCAGCCCCAGGGAGGACATTCAGTACTTC. Translated, it gives CASSPREDIQYF.

This chain connects TRBV7-2 to TRBJ1-5, with 7 bases that match TRBD1. Germline trimming cut 7 bases from V and 3 bases from J; bases unmatched to any gene: 15. This CDR3 comprises 17 residues. The germline V gene encodes CDR1 SGHTA and CDR2 FQGNSA. As DNA, the CDR3 is TGTGCCAGCACACCCAGCCAGGGGACAGTTATCAATCAGCCCCAGCATTTT. This translates into CASTPSQGTVINQPQHF.

The rearrangement joins TRBV30 to TRBJ2-7; weak D call: TRBD1 (7 bases). V was trimmed by 5 bases and J by 7 bases, leaving 21 bases between them. The CDR3 totals 14 residues. Germline V gene lookup returns CDR1 GTSNPN and CDR2 SVGIG (reference sequence). The CDR3 DNA follows: TGTGCCTGGGGGAGGAGGGACAGAGATGGTGAGCAGTACTTC. Protein sequence: CAWGRRDRDGEQYF.

The CDR3 reads CASSPGVNQPQHF. CDR3 nucleotides: TGTGCCAGCTCCCCCGGGGTCAATCAGCCCCAGCATTTT. The chain employs TRBV18 and TRBJ1-5, with D hard to call. This CDR3 region has 13 residues. Trimming took 6 bases from V and 3 from J, leaving 9 bases between them. Per germline, CDR1 KGHSH and CDR2 LQKENI.

The chain joins TRBV24-1 to TRBJ1-5, with D perhaps matching TRBD1 (6 bases). V lost 7 bases and J 0 bases, leaving 12 bases between the germline ends. Germline-derived CDR1 and CDR2 are KGHDR and SFDVKD. The CDR3 extends over 15 amino acids. CDR3 region: CATRGTPFSNQPQHF. DNA of the CDR3: TGTGCCACCAGGGGGACACCTTTTAGCAATCAGCCCCAGCATTTT.

This clone showed up just once. V and J are TRBV7-9 and TRBJ2-4; 7 bases line up with TRBD2. CDR3 size: 17 residues. Germline values: CDR1 SEHNR, CDR2 FQNEAQ (reference sequence). After removal of 2 bases from V and 5 bases from J, the junction contained 12 bases not matched to a gene. The CDR3 sequence is CASSLSGSGRPENIQYF. CDR3 in DNA: TGTGCCAGCAGCTTATCTGGTAGCGGGCGACCCGAAAACATTCAGTACTTC.

The V and J genes are TRBV21-1 and TRBJ2-3; no check of the table's D call, TRBD1, against the DNA was made. TRBV21-1 is a known pseudogene. The CDR3 sequence is 18 residues long. The CDR3 region is CASSKGAQGASSTDTQYF. Written as DNA, the CDR3 is TGTGCCAGCAGCAAAGGGGCGCAGGGGGCTTCTAGCACAGATACGCAGTATTTT.

This clone was observed a single time. J is TRBJ1-6 and V is TRBV25-1; D possibly corresponds to TRBD1 (6 bases). CDR1 is MGHDK, CDR2 SYGVNS, per germline. The CDR3 has 14 residues. Between the trimmed V and J ends, which lost 5 bases and 8 bases, there was a span of 13 bases. The CDR3 protein is CASSPQGVHSPLHF. CDR3 coding DNA: TGTGCCAGCAGTCCACAGGGCGTTCATTCACCCCTCCACTTT.

CDR3 coding DNA: TGTGCCAGCAGCCCGGGACAGGGAAACACCATATATTTT. This sequence encodes CASSPGQGNTIYF. The V call is TRBV3-1 (or the pseudogene TRBV3-2), the J call TRBJ1-3, with 7 bases fitting TRBD1. CDR3 size: 13 residues. Germline assignment: CDR1 LGHDT and CDR2 YNNKEL (reference sequence). J gave up 4 bases and V 4 bases, and 1 base lay outside the gene matches.

The chain couples TRBV6-5 to TRBJ1-1; D uncertain. The V end was cut by 2 bases, the J end by 6 bases, with 13 bases between. The CDR3 length is 14 residues. CDR1 is MNHEY and CDR2 is SVGAGI in the germline V gene. The CDR3 coding sequence is TGTGCCAGCAGTTACGGCGGCCTGAAGGCTGAAGCTTTCTTT. It encodes CASSYGGLKAEAFF.

The CDR3 reads CASSPPGQGRQFF. The CDR3 DNA sequence: TGTGCCAGCTCACCTCCGGGACAGGGTCGGCAGTTCTTC. The chain has TRBV5-4 and TRBJ2-1, with 9 nucleotides matching TRBD1. From germline, CDR1 is SGHNT and CDR2 YYREEE (reference sequence). With V trimmed by 7 bases and J by 12 bases, 11 bases remained unmatched. CDR3 length: 13 residues.

The J gene is TRBJ1-1, the V gene TRBV10-3; D is uncertain. V was pared by 6 bases and J by 4 bases, with 12 bases between. Per the germline V gene, CDR1 is ENHRY and CDR2 is SYGVKD. The CDR3 has 13 residues. The CDR3 DNA is TGTGCCATCAGCCCAACCTGGAGCACTGAAGCTTTCTTT. Protein product: CAISPTWSTEAFF.

The genes are TRBV2 and TRBJ2-5; D gene ambiguous. Germline CDR1 is SNHLY and CDR2 is FYNNEI. The V end was cut by 0 bases, the J end by 4 bases, with 9 bases between. The CDR3 is 14 amino acids. Here the CDR3 DNA reads TGTGCCAGCAGTGAAGCGTCAGTCGTAGAGACCCAGTACTTC. Translating it yields CASSEASVVETQYF.

The chain couples TRBV7-2 to TRBJ1-2; 11 bases line up with TRBD1. Germline loops: CDR1 SGHTA, CDR2 FQGNSA. The CDR3 has 15 residues. J was trimmed by 4 bases and V by 5 bases; bases with no gene match: 6. CDR3 in amino acids: CASSPGTGGTYGYTF. Here the CDR3 DNA reads TGTGCCAGCAGCCCGGGGACAGGGGGGACCTATGGCTACACCTTC.

The chain employs TRBV2 and TRBJ1-1, with D possibly being TRBD1 (6 bases). Germline V gives CDR1 SNHLY, CDR2 FYNNEI. V was shortened by 11 bases and J by 5 bases, with 18 bases between the two germline ends. This CDR3 is 13 amino acids long. CDR3 nucleotide sequence: TGTGCCCGCGGCGGGGGGGCACGGACTGAAGCTTTCTTT. Its protein is CARGGGARTEAFF.

CDR3 protein: CASSVAQRSTEAFF. For the CDR3, the DNA is TGTGCCAGCAGCGTAGCACAGCGGAGCACTGAAGCTTTCTTT. V is TRBV9 and J is TRBJ1-1, with D unresolved. V was trimmed by 0 bases and J by 4 bases, leaving 10 bases between them. The CDR3 covers 14 residues. Germline-derived CDR1 and CDR2 are SGDLS and YYNGEE.

The V gene is TRBV6-5, the J gene TRBJ2-5, with TRBD2 as a possible D gene (5 bases). The CDR3 is made up of 14 amino acids. Germline V CDR1 and CDR2: MNHEY, SVGAGI. V dropped 6 bases and J dropped 0 bases, with 11 bases sitting between them. The CDR3 region is CASSTGVNQETQYF. CDR3 nucleotides: TGTGCCAGCAGCACCGGGGTAAACCAAGAGACCCAGTACTTC.

This chain uses TRBV4-1 with TRBJ2-7; a possible D gene is TRBD2 (5 bases). V was pared by 4 bases and J by 4 bases, with 14 bases between. The CDR3 has 14 residues. Germline values: CDR1 MGHRA, CDR2 YSYEKL. For the CDR3, the DNA is TGCGCCAGCAGCCTAGGACTGCAAACATACGAGCAGTACTTC. This encodes CASSLGLQTYEQYF.

J is TRBJ2-5 and V is TRBV11-2, with D perhaps TRBD2 (5 bases). The V gene's germline CDR1 is SGHAT and CDR2 FQNNGV. Trimming left V 5 bases short and J 5 bases short, with 12 bases between. CDR3 length equals 13 residues. Here the CDR3 DNA reads TGTGCCAGCAGCCCCAGAGAGGGCGAGACCCAGTACTTC. Residues: CASSPREGETQYF.